This T cell receptor beta chain is drawn from a study of blood T cells in healthy people across ages. Primed by a sample-barcoded 5' primer and a J-beta primer mix, a second PCR proceeded for about 7 to 12 cycles. The yield of each sample was at least 2.5 million CDR3-containing paired-end reads. TCRdb analysed the 5' RACE reads with MiXCR anew, one entry per CDR3 protein. This table holds around 1,000,000 distinct CDR3 sequences, about 25% found once. This clonotype has just a few counts. These data also featured in a second study, about T cells of mothers and their children.

The sequence came from a girl aged 2 to 10 in good health. What was sequenced was blood.

For the CDR3, the DNA is TGTGCCAGCATACTTGACGACGAGCAGTACTTC. As protein: CASILDDEQYF. The chain links TRBV2 to TRBJ2-5; D is unclear. The J call may be mistaken, given a closer DNA end match to TRBJ2-7. This CDR3 comprises 11 residues. The germline CDR1 and CDR2 sequences are SNHLY and FYNNEI.